The rows below give T cell receptor beta chains drawn from one sample of a study of vaccination and CD4 T cells after COVID-19. The antigens of these receptors remain unknown. A single record per CDR3 protein comes from TCRdb applying MiXCR to the PCR reads. The sample records about 10,000 distinct CDR3 sequences, around 32% being singletons. Sample: CD4+ T cells from blood, cultured in vitro. The receptor set was obtained from a human donor in good health. Both conserved end residues are part of each CDR3. Fields, in order: CDR3 DNA, CDR3 protein, J gene, clone size, V gene, D gene. The D gene is left open where the match is weak. Where a row states a size, it is once, few, many or the class of an expanded clone; other rows omit it.

CDR3nt: TGTGCTAGCAGCCCTTTAGGGGGGACAGGGAGTGCTGGGGCCAACGTCCTGACTTTC; CDR3aa: CASSPLGGTGSAGANVLTF; j_gene: TRBJ2-6; abundance: few; v_gene: TRBV7-7; d_gene: TRBD1
CDR3nt: TGTGCCAGCAGGCAACTTTACCGGGGACTAGCGGAGGACAATGAGCAGTTCTTC; CDR3aa: CASRQLYRGLAEDNEQFF; j_gene: TRBJ2-1; abundance: few; v_gene: TRBV10-3; d_gene: TRBD2
CDR3nt: TGTGCCAGCAGTCGGGGAGGAGGCACCGGGGAGCTGTTTTTT; CDR3aa: CASSRGGGTGELFF; j_gene: TRBJ2-2; abundance: .; v_gene: TRBV6-2/TRBV6-3; d_gene: .
CDR3nt: TGTGCCAGCAGTCCGGACAGGACTCAGACCTATGGCTACACCTTC; CDR3aa: CASSPDRTQTYGYTF; j_gene: TRBJ1-2; abundance: few; v_gene: TRBV6-1; d_gene: TRBD1
CDR3nt: TGTGCCAGCAGCTTAGTGACTCTCGCGAACACCGGGGAGCTGTTTTTT; CDR3aa: CASSLVTLANTGELFF; j_gene: TRBJ2-2; abundance: few; v_gene: TRBV7-6; d_gene: .
CDR3nt: TGCAGTGCTAGAGATGGGTGGGGCAGTAACGATCAGCCCCAGCATTTT; CDR3aa: CSARDGWGSNDQPQHF; j_gene: TRBJ1-5; abundance: medium-sized; v_gene: TRBV20-1; d_gene: .
CDR3nt: TGCAGTGCTACGAGACAGATCGATGAGCAGTTCTTC; CDR3aa: CSATRQIDEQFF; j_gene: TRBJ2-1; abundance: few; v_gene: TRBV20-1; d_gene: .
CDR3nt: TGTGCCAGCAGTAAACGACAAGGCACTCAGCCCCAGCATTTT; CDR3aa: CASSKRQGTQPQHF; j_gene: TRBJ1-5; abundance: .; v_gene: TRBV28; d_gene: .
CDR3nt: TGTGCCAGCAGTTTTACCACAGGGTTAACTGAAGCTTTCTTT; CDR3aa: CASSFTTGLTEAFF; j_gene: TRBJ1-1; abundance: medium-sized; v_gene: TRBV27; d_gene: .
CDR3nt: TGTGCCAGTAGGCTCGGGACAGGGAATGACAATGAGCAGTTCTTC; CDR3aa: CASRLGTGNDNEQFF; j_gene: TRBJ2-1; abundance: .; v_gene: TRBV19; d_gene: TRBD1
CDR3nt: TGTGCCAGCAGCCAGAGGACAGCCTACGAGCAGTACTTC; CDR3aa: CASSQRTAYEQYF; j_gene: TRBJ2-7; abundance: .; v_gene: TRBV6-1; d_gene: .
CDR3nt: TGTGCCTCCCTGGGGGAACCCTCCTACGAGCAGTACTTC; CDR3aa: CASLGEPSYEQYF; j_gene: TRBJ2-7; abundance: .; v_gene: TRBV28; d_gene: .
CDR3nt: TGTGCCACCATTTTCAGGGGGCTCAGCGGGCACAATGAGCAGTTCTTC; CDR3aa: CATIFRGLSGHNEQFF; j_gene: TRBJ2-1; abundance: few; v_gene: TRBV6-2/TRBV6-3; d_gene: TRBD1
CDR3nt: TGCAGTGCTAGAGATTACGTCAAAAACATTCAGTACTTC; CDR3aa: CSARDYVKNIQYF; j_gene: TRBJ2-4; abundance: few; v_gene: TRBV20-1; d_gene: .
CDR3nt: TGTGCCAGCAGGTCTGCGGGGACGTATGGCGCGGGCTACACCTTC; CDR3aa: CASRSAGTYGAGYTF; j_gene: TRBJ1-2; abundance: .; v_gene: TRBV7-3; d_gene: .
CDR3nt: TGCAGTGCAATGACTAGCGGGAGTTTGGATGAGCAGTTCTTC; CDR3aa: CSAMTSGSLDEQFF; j_gene: TRBJ2-1; abundance: .; v_gene: TRBV20-1; d_gene: TRBD2
CDR3nt: TGTGCCAGCAGTTCCGCAACGGGGGGCTCCTACGAGCAGTACTTC; CDR3aa: CASSSATGGSYEQYF; j_gene: TRBJ2-7; abundance: .; v_gene: TRBV27; d_gene: TRBD2
CDR3nt: TGTGCCACCCAACAAGTCCTTGGAGGGCGGGAGACCCAGTACTTC; CDR3aa: CATQQVLGGRETQYF; j_gene: TRBJ2-5; abundance: few; v_gene: TRBV10-3; d_gene: .
CDR3nt: TGTGCCAGCAGCCGGGACAGGGGCTACGAGCAGTACTTC; CDR3aa: CASSRDRGYEQYF; j_gene: TRBJ2-7; abundance: .; v_gene: TRBV6-1; d_gene: TRBD1
CDR3nt: TGTGCCAGCAGCTTAGAGTGGGAACAGTTCTTC; CDR3aa: CASSLEWEQFF; j_gene: TRBJ2-1; abundance: few; v_gene: TRBV7-9; d_gene: .
CDR3nt: TGCAGTGCCCGGACGTGGAACACTGAAGCTTTCTTT; CDR3aa: CSARTWNTEAFF; j_gene: TRBJ1-1; abundance: .; v_gene: TRBV20-1; d_gene: .
CDR3nt: TGTGCCAGCAGCAGGAAAAATTCACCCCTCCACTTT; CDR3aa: CASSRKNSPLHF; j_gene: TRBJ1-6; abundance: few; v_gene: TRBV6-2/TRBV6-3; d_gene: .
CDR3nt: TGTGCCAGCAGCGGCAAGGGAGAAGATACGCAGTATTTT; CDR3aa: CASSGKGEDTQYF; j_gene: TRBJ2-3; abundance: few; v_gene: TRBV7-8; d_gene: .
CDR3nt: TGCAGTGCTAGGGTGACTAGCAGGAGAGGGGCAGATACGCAGTATTTT; CDR3aa: CSARVTSRRGADTQYF; j_gene: TRBJ2-3; abundance: .; v_gene: TRBV20-1; d_gene: TRBD2
CDR3nt: TGTGCCAGCAGCTTATCAGCAGCTCAGGGCTACAATGAGCAGTTCTTC; CDR3aa: CASSLSAAQGYNEQFF; j_gene: TRBJ2-1; abundance: few; v_gene: TRBV7-3; d_gene: .
CDR3nt: TGTGCCAGCAGTTTATATGGGCAGGGGGCCGGACAGCCCCAGCATTTT; CDR3aa: CASSLYGQGAGQPQHF; j_gene: TRBJ1-5; abundance: few; v_gene: TRBV27; d_gene: TRBD1
CDR3nt: TGCAGTGCTAGCCAGCTAGCGATCTACAATGAGCAGTTCTTC; CDR3aa: CSASQLAIYNEQFF; j_gene: TRBJ2-1; abundance: .; v_gene: TRBV20-1; d_gene: .
CDR3nt: TGTGCCAGCAGCGTAGCGGGGCAGGGCTATGGCTACACCTTC; CDR3aa: CASSVAGQGYGYTF; j_gene: TRBJ1-2; abundance: .; v_gene: TRBV9; d_gene: .
CDR3nt: TGTGCCAGCAGCGCACGACCAGATACGCAGTATTTT; CDR3aa: CASSARPDTQYF; j_gene: TRBJ2-3; abundance: .; v_gene: TRBV5-8; d_gene: .
CDR3nt: TGTGCTAGCAGCTTAGCGGGAGGTCAGACCGGGGAGCTGTTTTTT; CDR3aa: CASSLAGGQTGELFF; j_gene: TRBJ2-2; abundance: .; v_gene: TRBV7-7; d_gene: TRBD2
CDR3nt: TGTGCCAGCAGCCTCCTGGGCCGCACAGATACGCAGTATTTT; CDR3aa: CASSLLGRTDTQYF; j_gene: TRBJ2-3; abundance: few; v_gene: TRBV27; d_gene: .
CDR3nt: TGCAGTGCTGCTGGACAGGCCCACGAGCAGTACTTC; CDR3aa: CSAAGQAHEQYF; j_gene: TRBJ2-7; abundance: few; v_gene: TRBV20-1; d_gene: TRBD1
CDR3nt: TGTGCCAGCAGTTACTCGAAGGGGGAAGAGACCCAGTACTTC; CDR3aa: CASSYSKGEETQYF; j_gene: TRBJ2-5; abundance: few; v_gene: TRBV6-5; d_gene: .
CDR3nt: TGTGCCAGCAGCGTGGGTCTCTTGACAGCTGAAGCTTTCTTT; CDR3aa: CASSVGLLTAEAFF; j_gene: TRBJ1-1; abundance: few; v_gene: TRBV9; d_gene: .
CDR3nt: TGTGCCAGCAGCGTAGATTCACAGGGGAGCTCCTACGAGCAGTACTTC; CDR3aa: CASSVDSQGSSYEQYF; j_gene: TRBJ2-7; abundance: few; v_gene: TRBV9; d_gene: TRBD1
CDR3nt: TGTGCCTGGAGTGTGGGTAGCGGGATTCGCAATGAGCAGTTCTTC; CDR3aa: CAWSVGSGIRNEQFF; j_gene: TRBJ2-1; abundance: .; v_gene: TRBV30; d_gene: TRBD2
CDR3nt: TGCAGTGCTACCACCCCGGGACTCGGTAGGGGCGAGCAGTACTTC; CDR3aa: CSATTPGLGRGEQYF; j_gene: TRBJ2-7; abundance: few; v_gene: TRBV20-1; d_gene: .
CDR3nt: TGCAGCGCAAAGCATACTGAAGCTTTCTTT; CDR3aa: CSAKHTEAFF; j_gene: TRBJ1-1; abundance: .; v_gene: TRBV29-1; d_gene: .
CDR3nt: TGTGCCAGCAGTTACGACTCGGTAAGGCAGCCCCAGCATTTT; CDR3aa: CASSYDSVRQPQHF; j_gene: TRBJ1-5; abundance: few; v_gene: TRBV6-5; d_gene: .
CDR3nt: TGCAGTGCTAGAGATTCACGGTTAGGGACTAGCGGGATTAATGAGCAGTTCTTC; CDR3aa: CSARDSRLGTSGINEQFF; j_gene: TRBJ2-1; abundance: .; v_gene: TRBV20-1; d_gene: TRBD2
CDR3nt: TGTGCCAGCAGCTTAGACAGGCTAGATGGCTACACCTTC; CDR3aa: CASSLDRLDGYTF; j_gene: TRBJ1-2; abundance: few; v_gene: TRBV7-8; d_gene: .
CDR3nt: TGCAGTGCGCAACCTGCAACTAATGAAAAACTGTTTTTT; CDR3aa: CSAQPATNEKLFF; j_gene: TRBJ1-4; abundance: .; v_gene: TRBV20-1; d_gene: .
CDR3nt: TGTGCCAGCAGTTTCGTCTATAATTCACCCCTCCACTTT; CDR3aa: CASSFVYNSPLHF; j_gene: TRBJ1-6; abundance: few; v_gene: TRBV28; d_gene: .
CDR3nt: TGTGCCAGCAGCTTTCACCGGGGCCCCAAAAACATTCAGTACTTC; CDR3aa: CASSFHRGPKNIQYF; j_gene: TRBJ2-4; abundance: .; v_gene: TRBV11-2; d_gene: .
CDR3nt: TGTGCCAGCAGTGAAGGACTAGCGGATACCTACGAGCAGTACTTC; CDR3aa: CASSEGLADTYEQYF; j_gene: TRBJ2-7; abundance: once; v_gene: TRBV6-1; d_gene: TRBD2
CDR3nt: TGTGCCAGCAGATCCGGGGCCCCCCGAGATACGCAGTATTTT; CDR3aa: CASRSGAPRDTQYF; j_gene: TRBJ2-3; abundance: .; v_gene: TRBV7-2; d_gene: .